This T cell receptor beta chain is from a study of technical replicates of blood from a few donors. The table came from immunoSEQ multiplex PCR; TCRdb's copy has only in-frame clones and leaves some out. Of 72,000 or so clones listed, about 94% are singletons. CDR3 size: 14 residues. Trimming took 0 bases from V and 7 from J; bases not matched to a gene: 2. Per germline, CDR1 MNHEY and CDR2 SVGAGI. The origin of this receptor is a human donor in good health. The sequencing sample was made of T cells isolated from PBMCs. The genes are TRBV6-5 and TRBJ1-4; the match to TRBD1 covers 7 bases. The CDR3 DNA is TGTGCCAGCAGTTACTCGACAGGGATTGAAAAACTGTTTTTT. As protein: CASSYSTGIEKLFF.